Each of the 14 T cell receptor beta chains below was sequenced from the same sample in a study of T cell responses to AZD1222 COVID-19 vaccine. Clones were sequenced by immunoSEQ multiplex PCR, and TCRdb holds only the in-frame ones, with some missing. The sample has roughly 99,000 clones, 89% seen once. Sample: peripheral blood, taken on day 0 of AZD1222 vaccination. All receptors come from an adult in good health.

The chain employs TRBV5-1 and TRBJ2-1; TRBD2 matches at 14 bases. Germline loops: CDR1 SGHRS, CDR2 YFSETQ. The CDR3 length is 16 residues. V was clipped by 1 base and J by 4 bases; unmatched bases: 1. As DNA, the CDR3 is TGCGCCAGCAGCTTGAGGACTAGCGGGAGGTACAATGAGCAGTTCTTC. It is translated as CASSLRTSGRYNEQFF.

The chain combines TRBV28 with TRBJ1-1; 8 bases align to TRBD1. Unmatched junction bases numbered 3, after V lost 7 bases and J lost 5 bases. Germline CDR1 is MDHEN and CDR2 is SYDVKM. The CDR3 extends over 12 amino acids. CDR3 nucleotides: TGTGCCAGCACTAACAGGGGGACTGAAGCTTTCTTT. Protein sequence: CASTNRGTEAFF.

The CDR3 sequence is CATSRPGQALTNEKLFF. For the CDR3, the DNA is TGTGCCACCAGCAGACCGGGACAGGCGTTAACTAATGAAAAACTGTTTTTT. The chain couples TRBV15 to TRBJ1-4, with 8 bases identical to TRBD1. Losses at the gene ends were 2 bases for V and 1 base for J; bases not matched to a gene: 6. Germline assignment: CDR1 LNHNV and CDR2 YYDKDF (reference sequence). The CDR3 totals 17 residues.

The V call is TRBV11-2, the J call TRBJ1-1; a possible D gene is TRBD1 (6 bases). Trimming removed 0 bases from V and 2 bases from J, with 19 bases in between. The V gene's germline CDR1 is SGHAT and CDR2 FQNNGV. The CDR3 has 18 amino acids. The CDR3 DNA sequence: TGTGCCAGCAGCTTAGATCGAGGGGGGCCCCGACTTAACACTGAAGCTTTCTTT. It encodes CASSLDRGGPRLNTEAFF. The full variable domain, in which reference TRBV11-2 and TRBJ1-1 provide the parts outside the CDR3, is EAGVAQSPRYKIIEKRQSVAFWCNPISGHATLYWYQQILGQGPKLLIQFQNNGVVDDSQLPKDRFSAERLKGVDSTLKIQPAKLEDSAVYLCASSLDRGGPRLNTEAFFGQGTRLTVV.

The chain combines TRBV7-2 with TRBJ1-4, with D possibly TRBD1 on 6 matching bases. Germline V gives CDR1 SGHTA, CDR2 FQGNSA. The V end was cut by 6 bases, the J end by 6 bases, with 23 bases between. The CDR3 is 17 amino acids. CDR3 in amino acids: CASRPPGHYLGYEKLFF. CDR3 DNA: TGTGCCAGCAGACCACCGGGACACTACCTGGGGTATGAAAAACTGTTTTTT. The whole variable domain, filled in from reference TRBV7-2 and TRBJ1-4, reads GAGVSQSPSNKVTEKGKDVELRCDPISGHTALYWYRQSLGQGLEFLIYFQGNSAPDKSGLPSDRFSAERTGGSVSTLTIQRTQQEDSAVYLCASRPPGHYLGYEKLFFGSGTQLSVL.

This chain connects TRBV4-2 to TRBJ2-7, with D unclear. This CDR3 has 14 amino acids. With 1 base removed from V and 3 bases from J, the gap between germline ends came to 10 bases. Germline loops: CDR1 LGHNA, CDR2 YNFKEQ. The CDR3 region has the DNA TGTGCCAGCAGCCAAGGCACGGCGAGCTACGAGCAGTACTTC. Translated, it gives CASSQGTASYEQYF.

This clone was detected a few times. The CDR3, as DNA: TGTGCCAGCAGCTTAGCCGCGAACACCGGGGAGCTGTTTTTT. This gives the protein CASSLAANTGELFF. The V call is TRBV7-3, the J call TRBJ2-2; no firm D call. V lost 2 bases and J lost 0, with 4 bases in between. This CDR3 is 14 amino acids long. Germline CDR1 reads SGHTA; CDR2 reads FQGTGA.

The CDR3 bases are TGTGCCAGCAGTTTCCAGCGTAGACAGGGGATCGGCTATCAGCCCCAGCATTTT. It specifies CASSFQRRQGIGYQPQHF. V usage is TRBV28 and J usage is TRBJ1-5; TRBD1 matches at 8 bases. The CDR3 contains 18 residues. Trimming cost V 3 bases and J 5 bases; bases outside gene matches: 15. The V gene's germline CDR1 is MDHEN and CDR2 SYDVKM.

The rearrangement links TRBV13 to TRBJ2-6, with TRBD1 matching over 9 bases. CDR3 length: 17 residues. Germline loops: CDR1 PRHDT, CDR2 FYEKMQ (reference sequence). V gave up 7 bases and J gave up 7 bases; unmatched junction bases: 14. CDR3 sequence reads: CASKAGTGMRGANVLTF. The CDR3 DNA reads TGTGCCAGCAAGGCTGGGACAGGGATGAGAGGAGCCAACGTCCTGACTTTC.

This chain's CDR3 is CASSLTGVSGNTIYF. CDR3 bases: TGTGCCAGCAGCTTGACAGGGGTCTCTGGAAACACCATATATTTT. The chain has TRBV5-4 and TRBJ1-3, with 7 bases aligning to TRBD1. V dropped 1 base and J dropped 0; count of bases not matched to a gene: 1. Germline loops: CDR1 SGHNT, CDR2 YYREEE (reference sequence). The CDR3 spans 15 residues.

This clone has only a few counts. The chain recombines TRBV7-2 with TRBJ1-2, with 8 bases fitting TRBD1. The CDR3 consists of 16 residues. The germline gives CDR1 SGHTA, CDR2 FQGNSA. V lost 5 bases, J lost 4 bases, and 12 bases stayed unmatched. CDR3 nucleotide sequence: TGTGCCAGCAGCCCACCCAAAAGACAGGGGAGCTATGGCTACACCTTC. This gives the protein CASSPPKRQGSYGYTF. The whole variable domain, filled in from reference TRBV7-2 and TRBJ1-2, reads GAGVSQSPSNKVTEKGKDVELRCDPISGHTALYWYRQSLGQGLEFLIYFQGNSAPDKSGLPSDRFSAERTGGSVSTLTIQRTQQEDSAVYLCASSPPKRQGSYGYTFGSGTRLTVV.

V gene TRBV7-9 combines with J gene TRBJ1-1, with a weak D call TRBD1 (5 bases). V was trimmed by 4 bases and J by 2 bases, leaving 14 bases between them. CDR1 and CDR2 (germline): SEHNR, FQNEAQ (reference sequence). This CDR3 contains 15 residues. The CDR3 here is CASSSPGETNTEAFF. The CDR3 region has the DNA TGTGCCAGCAGCTCCCCGGGGGAGACCAACACTGAAGCTTTCTTT.

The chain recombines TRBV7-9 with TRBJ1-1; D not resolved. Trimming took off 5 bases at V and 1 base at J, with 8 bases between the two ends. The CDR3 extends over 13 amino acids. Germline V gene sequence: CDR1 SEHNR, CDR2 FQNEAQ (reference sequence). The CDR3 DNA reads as TGTGCCAGCAGCCAGACGGCGAACACTGAAGCTTTCTTT. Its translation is CASSQTANTEAFF.

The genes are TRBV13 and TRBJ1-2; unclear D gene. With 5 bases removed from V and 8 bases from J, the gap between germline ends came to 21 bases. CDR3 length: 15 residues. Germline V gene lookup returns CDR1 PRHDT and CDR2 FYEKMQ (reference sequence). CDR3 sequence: CASSPRDTRSGGYTF. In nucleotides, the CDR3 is TGTGCCAGCAGCCCGAGAGACACTCGGAGCGGCGGCTACACCTTC.